These T cell receptor beta chains were read from a single sample in a study of human T cells and chemical hapten exposure. TCRdb processed the RACE reads anew with MiXCR; each CDR3 protein has one entry. The repertoire has around 380,000 distinct CDR3 sequences, about 5.4% of them found once; the top ten carry about 8.2%. Sequenced here: whole blood, sampled in connection with sensitization to the hapten diphenylcyclopropenone (DPC). The receptors were gathered from a woman in her late teens or twenties with alopecia areata. Some clones in this sample may be carry-over from other donors' samples. Each CDR3 is given with its conserved first and last residue. A D gene is named only where the DNA matches it firmly. Some rows mark clone size as missing; the rest say once, few, many or name a class of expanded clone.

J gene | CDR3 length | D gene | V gene | clone size | CDR3 DNA | CDR3 protein
TRBJ2-6 | 16 | NA | TRBV2 | NA | TGTGCCAGCAGACCGGAGAAAGCCTCTGGGGCCAACGTCCTGACTTTC | CASRPEKASGANVLTF
TRBJ2-7 | 13 | TRBD1 | TRBV14 | many | TGTGCCAGCAGCCCCTTCGCACAGGGGGTGCAGTACTTC | CASSPFAQGVQYF
TRBJ2-5 | 14 | NA | TRBV7-2 | few | TGTGCCAGCAGCTTAGTTCCCAGCCCAGAGACCCAGTACTTC | CASSLVPSPETQYF
TRBJ2-1 | 17 | NA | TRBV9 | many | TGTGCCAGCAGCGTCGGGCAGGTAATGGGCCTTAACAATGAGCAGTTCTTC | CASSVGQVMGLNNEQFF
TRBJ1-2 | 14 | NA | TRBV20-1 | NA | TGCAGTGCTAGAGTGAGGTGGGCAGCCTATGGCTACACCTTC | CSARVRWAAYGYTF
TRBJ2-1 | 16 | NA | TRBV9 | NA | TGTGCCAGCAGCGTAGATACCGGGACCAGCTACAATGAGCAGTTCTTC | CASSVDTGTSYNEQFF
TRBJ1-1 | 15 | NA | TRBV6-5 | NA | TGTGCCAGCAGTTATCGAACAGTAACGAACACTGAAGCTTTCTTT | CASSYRTVTNTEAFF
TRBJ2-7 | 15 | TRBD2 | TRBV7-2 | few | TGTGCCAGCAGCCTCGGACTAGCGGGGACCTACGAGCAGTACTTC | CASSLGLAGTYEQYF
TRBJ2-1 | 12 | TRBD1 | TRBV5-5 | few | TGTGCCAGCAGCTTACAGGGGCTGGGGCAGTTCTTC | CASSLQGLGQFF
TRBJ1-6 | 16 | TRBD1 | TRBV10-3 | many | TGTGCCATCAGCGCGGGGACAGGGCCTTATAATTCACCCCTCCACTTT | CAISAGTGPYNSPLHF
TRBJ1-1 | 13 | NA | TRBV12-3/TRBV12-4 | many | TGTGCCAGCCAGGACCAACCTCAGGCTGAAGCTTTCTTT | CASQDQPQAEAFF